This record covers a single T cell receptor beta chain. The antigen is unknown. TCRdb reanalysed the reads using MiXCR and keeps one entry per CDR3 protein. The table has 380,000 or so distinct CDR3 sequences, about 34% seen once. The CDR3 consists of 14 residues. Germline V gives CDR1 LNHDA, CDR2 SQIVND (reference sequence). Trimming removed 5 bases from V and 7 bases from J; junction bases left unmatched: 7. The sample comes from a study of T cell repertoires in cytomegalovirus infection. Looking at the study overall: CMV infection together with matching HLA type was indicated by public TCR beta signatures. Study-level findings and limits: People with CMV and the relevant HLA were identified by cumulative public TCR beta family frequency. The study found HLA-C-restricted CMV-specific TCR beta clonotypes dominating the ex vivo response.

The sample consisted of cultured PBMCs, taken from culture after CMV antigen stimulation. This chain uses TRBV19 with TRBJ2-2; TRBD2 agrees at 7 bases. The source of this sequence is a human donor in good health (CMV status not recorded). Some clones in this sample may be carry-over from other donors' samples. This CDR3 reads CASSALLASGELFF. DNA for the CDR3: TGTGCCAGTAGTGCCTTACTAGCGAGCGGGGAGCTGTTTTTT.